This passage covers 21 T cell receptor beta chains from one sample sequenced in a study of tumor-infiltrating lymphocytes in oesophageal squamous cell carcinoma. TCRdb reanalysed the PCR reads using MiXCR and keeps one entry per CDR3 protein. This sample has about 10,000 distinct CDR3 sequences; 60% to 70% occur once, and the top ten carry approximately 25%. Sequencing was carried out using esophageal tumor tissue. Every receptor here comes from a female donor with esophageal squamous cell carcinoma.

This rearrangement joins TRBV12-3 or TRBV12-4 to TRBJ1-1; TRBD1 matches at 11 bases. The CDR3 loop spans 15 amino acids. The junction had 11 bases not matched to a gene; V was cut back by 8 bases and J by 6 bases. The CDR3 sequence: CASGHGWDRGAEAFF. CDR3 nucleotides: TGTGCCAGCGGACACGGATGGGACAGGGGGGCTGAAGCTTTCTTT.

This clonotype was found many times. The chain carries TRBV5-8 and TRBJ2-3; tentatively, D is TRBD1 (5 bases). The CDR3 has 15 amino acids. Deletions cut 0 bases from V and 5 bases from J, with 13 bases between. The germline gives CDR1 SGHTS, CDR2 YDEGEE. The CDR3, as DNA: TGTGCCAGCAGCTTGGTGACAGCTACTATAGATACGCAGTATTTT. Translated: CASSLVTATIDTQYF.

The rearrangement links TRBV7-8 to TRBJ2-2; D ambiguous. Judging by the DNA end, TRBJ1-3 fits better; the J call may be wrong. Germline V gene sequence: CDR1 SGHVS, CDR2 FQNEAQ. The CDR3 spans 16 residues. CDR3 sequence (DNA): TGTGCCAGCAGCGTCGGACGGACTCCTTCTGGAAACACCATATATTTT. Translation: CASSVGRTPSGNTIYF.

The rearrangement joins TRBV24-1 to TRBJ2-3; D uncertain. Near its end, the DNA agrees better with TRBJ2-1, so the J call may be wrong. Germline V gene lookup returns CDR1 KGHDR and CDR2 SFDVKD. The CDR3 has 11 residues. The CDR3 DNA follows: TGTGCCACCAGTGACCCGGATGAGCAGTTCTTC. Translating gives CATSDPDEQFF.

The chain has TRBV7-2 and TRBJ2-1, with 15 bases aligning to TRBD2. Germline CDR1 reads SGHTA; CDR2 reads FQGNSA. The V gene end was trimmed by 5 bases and the J gene end by 6 bases; junction bases not matched to a gene: 11. The CDR3 totals 18 residues. The CDR3 is CASSPRTSGGARGNEQFF. The CDR3 bases are TGTGCCAGCAGCCCCCGGACTAGCGGGGGGGCAAGAGGCAATGAGCAGTTCTTC.

This sequence joins TRBV7-3 and TRBJ2-7; tentative D call: TRBD2 (5 bases). The DNA end is more similar to TRBJ2-5, so the J call may be wrong. CDR1 and CDR2 from the germline V gene are SGHTA and FQGTGA. CDR3 length: 15 residues. The CDR3 sequence is CASSLAGLLGETQYF. The CDR3, as DNA: TGTGCCAGCAGCTTAGCGGGCCTTCTTGGAGAGACCCAGTACTTC.

The chain employs TRBV6-6 and TRBJ2-2; D is ambiguous. Trimming pared 2 bases from V and 0 bases from J, leaving 4 bases between. Germline CDR1 reads MNHNY; CDR2 reads SVGAGI (reference sequence). There are 14 residues in the CDR3. The CDR3 bases are TGTGCCAGCAGTTACGGGGCGAACACCGGGGAGCTGTTTTTT. It translates to CASSYGANTGELFF.

This clonotype was seen ten or more times. The CDR3 nucleotides are TGTGCCAGCAGCTTAGACGGGACAGTGTATGGCTACACCTTC. Amino acids: CASSLDGTVYGYTF. V and J are TRBV7-9 and TRBJ1-2; 7 nucleotides match TRBD1. Unmatched junction bases numbered 4, after V lost 1 base and J lost 5 bases. The CDR3 extends over 14 amino acids. Germline V lookup: CDR1 SEHNR, CDR2 FQNEAQ (reference sequence).

Comments on this clonotype: It is likely a read error, because the conserved phenylalanine at the end of the CDR3 is missing. No DNA is shown, since the ends of the CDR3 on it are uncertain; the CDR3 is the one TCRdb lists. CDR3 loop: CASSPGTGRETQYFGA. V is TRBV7-8 and J is TRBJ2-3; the table's D gene call, TRBD1, was not cross checked with the DNA. The CDR3 is 16 amino acids in total, end residues counted. Germline CDR1 and CDR2: SGHVS and FQNEAQ.

This clonotype was detected only a few times. The chain joins TRBV11-3 to TRBJ1-1; no clear D gene. Trimming removed 1 base at V and 3 bases at J, with 3 bases between. The CDR3 length is 12 residues. Germline lookup yields CDR1 SGHNT and CDR2 YENEEA. CDR3 protein: CASSLGDTEAFF. CDR3 nucleotides: TGTGCCAGCAGCTTAGGTGACACTGAAGCTTTCTTT.

Here the CDR3 DNA reads TGTGCCAGCAGCCAAGAACGGGGCTCTGGGGCCAACGTCCTGACTTTC. Protein sequence: CASSQERGSGANVLTF. The rearrangement joins TRBV4-2 to TRBJ2-6; TRBD2 is a possible D gene (5 bases). CDR3 size: 16 residues. Trimming took off 0 bases at V and 0 bases at J, with 6 bases between the two ends. Germline V gene lookup returns CDR1 LGHNA and CDR2 YNFKEQ.

The rearrangement links TRBV7-3 to TRBJ2-5, with TRBD2 matching 12 bases. The J call may be mistaken, given a closer DNA end match to TRBJ2-1. CDR3 length: 15 residues. Germline V lookup: CDR1 SGHTA, CDR2 FQGTGA. In nucleotides, the CDR3 is TGTGCCAGCAGCCTAGCGGGGGGGTTTTACAATGAGCAGTTCTTC. Protein: CASSLAGGFYNEQFF.

This clonotype was counted ten times or more. The rearrangement joins TRBV12-3 or TRBV12-4 to TRBJ2-1; 8 positions agree with TRBD1. The last part of the DNA fits TRBJ2-7 better; the J call may be wrong. This CDR3 contains 14 residues. CDR3 amino acids: CASSSSTGDYEQYF. The CDR3 DNA is TGTGCCAGCAGTTCCTCGACAGGGGACTACGAGCAGTACTTC.

The sample holds a few counts of this clonotype. A clone one base away is much larger, so this may be a read error. This chain uses TRBV5-5 with TRBJ2-5, with TRBD2 identical over 10 bases. There are 16 residues in the CDR3. With V trimmed by 0 bases and J by 11 bases, 13 bases remained unmatched. CDR1 SGHKS and CDR2 YYEKEE come from the germline V gene (reference sequence). The DNA of the CDR3 is TGTGCCAGCAGCTTGGTGCCTAGCGGGAGTTACAATGAGCAGTACTTC. This codes for CASSLVPSGSYNEQYF.

The chain carries TRBV7-4 and TRBJ2-3; no clear D gene. Germline CDR1 reads SGHVT; CDR2 reads SQSDAQ. The ends were cut back, 4 bases at V and 4 bases at J, with 6 bases in the middle. The CDR3 length is 12 residues. CDR3 residues: CASSSASDTQYF. The CDR3 DNA sequence: TGTGCCAGCAGCTCAGCATCAGATACGCAGTATTTT.

This chain connects TRBV7-8 to TRBJ2-6, with TRBD1 identical over 7 bases. Gene TRBJ2-4 matches the end of the DNA better, so the J call may be wrong. Germline CDR1 is SGHVS and CDR2 is FQNEAQ. The CDR3 covers 15 residues. The DNA for the CDR3 is TGTGCCAGCAGCGAACCATACAGGGGCAAAAACATTCAGTACTTC. It codes for CASSEPYRGKNIQYF.

By frequency in the sample, this clonotype is large. The rearrangement links TRBV7-3 to TRBJ2-1; 8 bases align to TRBD2. CDR1 is SGHTA and CDR2 is FQGTGA in the germline V gene. This CDR3 spans 16 amino acids. J gave up 6 bases and V 5 bases, and 12 bases lay outside the gene matches. CDR3 DNA sequence: TGTGCCAGCAGCCGACGGGGGGGGGGTTCTCGCAATGAGCAGTTCTTC. Its translation: CASSRRGGGSRNEQFF.

In its sample, this clonotype was seen many times. This chain joins TRBV7-8 and TRBJ2-3, with D unresolved. CDR3 length: 17 residues. Between the trimmed V and J ends, which lost 4 bases and 2 bases, there was a span of 19 bases. The germline V gene has CDR1 SGHVS and CDR2 FQNEAQ. As DNA, the CDR3 is TGTGCCAGCAGCTCCCGGGCATTCGCGCGGTCCACAGATACGCAGTATTTT. Translated, it gives CASSSRAFARSTDTQYF.

The chain has TRBV7-3 and TRBJ1-5, with 7 positions matching TRBD1. The CDR3 covers 14 residues. V shed 5 bases, J shed 7 bases, and the junction held 8 bases outside the gene matches. CDR1 and CDR2 (germline): SGHTA, FQGTGA. This CDR3 is CASSTDRVSQPQHF. CDR3 nucleotide sequence: TGTGCCAGCAGCACAGACAGGGTCTCCCAGCCCCAGCATTTT.

This clonotype was recorded only once. The J gene is TRBJ2-7, the V gene TRBV11-2, with 7 bases lining up with TRBD1. Germline V lookup: CDR1 SGHAT, CDR2 FQNNGV. The CDR3 is made up of 13 amino acids. The ends lost 5 bases at V and 6 bases at J; junction bases unmatched: 7. The CDR3 reads CASSADRVGEQYF. The CDR3 DNA sequence: TGTGCCAGCAGCGCCGACAGGGTGGGCGAGCAGTACTTC.

This clonotype was seen once. The chain joins TRBV5-1 to TRBJ2-5; D unclear. Looked up from germline, CDR1 is SGHRS and CDR2 is YFSETQ. The CDR3 consists of 12 residues. The V end lost 4 bases, the J end lost 4 bases, and 8 bases lay between the germline ends. The DNA for the CDR3 is TGCGCCAGCAGCCCAGATGGAGAGACCCAGTACTTC. This translates into CASSPDGETQYF.